The 13 T cell receptor beta chains presented below share a single source sample, sequenced in a study of blood T cell repertoires in COVID-19. Here immunoSEQ multiplex PCR was the method, and the copy in TCRdb shows in-frame clones only, minus some. The table has about 150,000 clones, approximately 88% seen once. Sequencing was done on a sample of peripheral blood. These receptors were taken from a human donor in a cohort sampled during active COVID-19.

The genes are TRBV7-2 and TRBJ2-7; D unclear. Germline lookup yields CDR1 SGHTA and CDR2 FQGNSA. The CDR3 contains 11 residues. Deletions cut 5 bases from V and 6 bases from J, with 8 bases between. The CDR3 DNA sequence: TGTGCCAGCAGCGATCTCGGCGAGCAGTACTTC. Translation gives CASSDLGEQYF.

The chain recombines TRBV11-3 with TRBJ2-7; a weak D match, TRBD1 (5 bases). This CDR3 has 15 amino acids. Germline V gene data show CDR1 as SGHNT and CDR2 as YENEEA. V gave up 4 bases and J gave up 0 bases, with 13 bases separating them. The CDR3 region is CASSYRSVSSYEQYF. As DNA, the CDR3 is TGTGCCAGCAGCTACAGGTCCGTTAGCTCCTACGAGCAGTACTTC.

V and J are TRBV7-2 and TRBJ2-7; 8 nucleotides align to TRBD2. Germline V CDR1 and CDR2: SGHTA, FQGNSA. V dropped 0 bases and J dropped 1; count of bases not matched to a gene: 5. The CDR3 contains 16 residues. The CDR3 coding sequence is TGTGCCAGCAGCTTAGCAGCGGGGGCCTCATCCTACGAGCAGTACTTC. Its translation is CASSLAAGASSYEQYF.

The V and J genes are TRBV2 and TRBJ1-2; unclear D gene. From germline, CDR1 is SNHLY and CDR2 FYNNEI. This CDR3 is built from 11 residues. V lost 2 bases to trimming and J lost 7 bases, with 5 bases between them. The CDR3 sequence is CASSEFFGYTF. DNA for the CDR3: TGTGCCAGCAGTGAATTCTTTGGCTACACCTTC.

V and J are TRBV18 and TRBJ2-5; 15 bases fit TRBD2. The CDR3 is made up of 17 amino acids. Per the germline V gene, CDR1 is KGHSH and CDR2 is LQKENI. V dropped 3 bases and J dropped 4; count of bases not matched to a gene: 6. CDR3 DNA: TGTGCCAGCTCACCCAGCGGACTAGCGGGAGGGGGAGAGACCCAGTACTTC. Protein product: CASSPSGLAGGGETQYF.

The V and J genes are TRBV12-3 or TRBV12-4 and TRBJ1-2; the D is unclear. V lost 0 bases and J lost 1, with 3 bases in between. CDR3 length: 13 amino acids. CDR3 DNA: TGTGCCAGCAGTTTAGCCCTTAACTATGGCTACACCTTC. This encodes CASSLALNYGYTF.

The chain employs TRBV30 and TRBJ1-6; 7 bases fit TRBD1. Germline V gene sequence: CDR1 GTSNPN, CDR2 SVGIG (reference sequence). J gave up 7 bases and V 5 bases, and 8 bases lay outside the gene matches. The CDR3 length is 14 residues. CDR3 sequence (DNA): TGTGCCTGGGACGGGAGGGGGCCGAATTCACCCCTCCACTTT. Its translation is CAWDGRGPNSPLHF.

This clone was seen a few times. V usage is TRBV7-3 and J usage is TRBJ2-1; TRBD2 matches at 9 bases. V lost 1 base to trimming and J lost 6 bases; unmatched junction nucleotides: 4. From germline, CDR1 is SGHTA and CDR2 FQGTGA. This CDR3 has 15 amino acids. The CDR3 reads CASSLKLAGLNEQFF. CDR3 in DNA: TGTGCCAGCAGCTTAAAACTAGCGGGTCTCAATGAGCAGTTCTTC. Together with reference TRBV7-3 and TRBJ2-1, the CDR3 gives the full variable domain: GAGVSQTPSNKVTEKGKYVELRCDPISGHTALYWYRQSLGQGPEFLIYFQGTGAADDSGLPNDRFFAVRPEGSVSTLKIQRTERGDSAVYLCASSLKLAGLNEQFFGPGTRLTVL.

The V and J genes are TRBV5-1 and TRBJ1-1; maybe TRBD1 (6 bases). The CDR3 has 14 amino acids. The germline gives CDR1 SGHRS, CDR2 YFSETQ. Trimming left V 6 bases short and J 6 bases short, with 18 bases between. The CDR3 DNA reads TGCGCCAGCACCCTACAACAGGGTGGCGCTGAAGCTTTCTTT. Protein: CASTLQQGGAEAFF.

This clone was recorded only once. The chain has TRBV18 and TRBJ2-7; 8 positions match TRBD1. V was pared by 6 bases and J by 2 bases, with 6 bases of the junction left unmatched. CDR1 and CDR2 (germline): KGHSH, LQKENI. The CDR3 extends over 14 amino acids. The CDR3 DNA reads as TGTGCCAGCTCTTCGGGACAGGTAACCTACGAGCAGTACTTC. Amino acids: CASSSGQVTYEQYF.

This clone was seen only once. The chain links TRBV28 to TRBJ1-5; no reliable D call. Germline V lookup: CDR1 MDHEN, CDR2 SYDVKM. The V and J ends lost 6 bases and 0 bases respectively, with 15 bases between them. This CDR3 has 16 residues. The CDR3 is CASRTLQTYSNQPQHF. Written as DNA, the CDR3 is TGTGCCAGCAGGACCCTACAGACCTATAGCAATCAGCCCCAGCATTTT.

The chain links TRBV5-6 to TRBJ2-3; tentative D call: TRBD1 (6 bases). V was pared by 5 bases and J by 2 bases, with 15 bases between. The germline CDR1 and CDR2 sequences are SGHDT and YYEEEE. There are 15 residues in the CDR3. DNA of the CDR3: TGTGCCAGCAGTACTAGGGGGTCGCCCACAGATACGCAGTATTTT. Translation gives CASSTRGSPTDTQYF.

The gene calls are TRBV28 and TRBJ1-2; the match to TRBD1 covers 7 bases. The CDR3 has 15 amino acids. Germline CDR1 MDHEN, CDR2 SYDVKM. Trimming cost V 7 bases and J 0 bases; bases outside gene matches: 8. As DNA, the CDR3 is TGTGCCAGCACAACGACAGGGTTAGCTAACTATGGCTACACCTTC. This encodes CASTTTGLANYGYTF.